The 7 T cell receptor beta chains listed next were all sequenced from one sample in a study of tumor-infiltrating lymphocytes in primary liver carcinoma. cDNA specific to TCR beta was made from 500 ng of total RNA, with a constant-region primer employed for priming. TCR beta libraries came from three nested multiplex PCR rounds using slightly modified ARM-PCR. It was with TRBV1-TRBV30 forward primers and a C-beta reverse primer that the first two PCR rounds were run, at 10 cycles each. Using its own MiXCR run on the multiplex PCR reads, TCRdb lists one record per CDR3 protein. This sample has around 100,000 distinct CDR3 sequences, with about 63% found just once. Both RNA and DNA were isolated together from approximately 22-30 mg of bulk tissue that had not been sorted. The sample consisted of liver tumor tissue from sampling region 2. The subset here: tumor region T2, inferior pole. The receptor set was obtained from a woman in her sixties with primary liver carcinoma and hepatitis B virus infection.

The chain is built from TRBV7-8 and TRBJ2-1, with TRBD1 matching 7 bases. CDR3 length: 15 residues. CDR1 and CDR2 (germline): SGHVS, FQNEAQ. Trimming took 7 bases from V and 2 from J; bases not matched to a gene: 8. Written as DNA, the CDR3 is TGTGCCAGCACCCCGCGACAGGGACCCTACAATGAGCAGTTCTTC. Its protein is CASTPRQGPYNEQFF.

Details on this clonotype: A junction boundary mismatches the germline segment, possibly from a read error. The chain couples TRBV11-2 to TRBJ2-7, with D tentatively TRBD1 or TRBD2 (6 bases each). Germline values: CDR1 SGHAT, CDR2 FQNNGV. The CDR3 consists of 16 residues. CDR3 sequence reads: CARSLARGAGGYEQYF. The CDR3 region has the DNA TGTGCCAGGAGCTTAGCGAGGGGGGCAGGAGGCTACGAGCAGTACTTC. The whole variable domain, remainder taken from reference TRBV11-2 and TRBJ2-7, is EAGVAQSPRYKIIEKRQSVAFWCNPISGHATLYWYQQILGQGPKLLIQFQNNGVVDDSQLPKDRFSAERLKGVDSTLKIQPAKLEDSAVYLCARSLARGAGGYEQYFGPGTRLTVT.

This clonotype was observed many times. V gene TRBV6-5 combines with J gene TRBJ2-1; 7 nucleotides line up with TRBD2. The V segment lost 2 bases and the J segment 7 bases; nucleotides outside the gene matches: 8. Germline CDR1 is MNHEY and CDR2 is SVGAGI. The CDR3 extends over 15 amino acids. CDR3 sequence (DNA): TGTGCCAGCAGTTACGGCGGGAGCGGTAAAAATGAGCAGTTCTTC. This sequence encodes CASSYGGSGKNEQFF.

This clonotype is classed as medium-sized. J is TRBJ1-5 and V is TRBV5-5; D is unclear. This CDR3 has 15 amino acids. V was cut by 2 bases and J by 4 bases, with 13 bases left in between. CDR1 SGHKS and CDR2 YYEKEE come from the germline V gene (reference sequence). Written as DNA, the CDR3 is TGTGCCAGCAGCTTTGGGTCGGCGGGAAATCAGCCCCAGCATTTT. Protein: CASSFGSAGNQPQHF.

Comment on this clonotype: The junction and the germline gene differ at one end; a read error may be behind it. J is TRBJ1-2 and V is TRBV29-1; D unclear. Germline V lookup: CDR1 SQVTM, CDR2 ANQGSEA. This CDR3 comprises 14 residues. The CDR3 DNA reads TGCAGCATTGAAGTCCCGGAGCCACCCTATGGTTACACCTTC. Its translation: CSIEVPEPPYGYTF.

In regard to this clonotype: Likely a read error: the CDR3 ends without its conserved phenylalanine or tryptophan. This chain joins TRBV6-1 and TRBJ2-7, with D perhaps TRBD2 (7 bases). The CDR3 is 15 amino acids. Germline V gene sequence: CDR1 MNHNS, CDR2 SASEGT. The CDR3 loop reads CASSEEEGGAYVQYL. The CDR3 region has the DNA TGTGCCAGCAGTGAAGAAGAAGGGGGGGCATACGTGCAGTACTTA.

Comments on this clonotype: This may be a read error: a much more frequent sequence differs by one nucleotide. This chain links TRBV7-8 with TRBJ2-7; TRBD1 is a possible D gene (6 bases). The CDR3 totals 12 residues. Germline V lookup: CDR1 SGHVS, CDR2 FQNEAQ. CDR3 loop: CTSSPGQLEQYF. As DNA, the CDR3 is TGTACCAGCAGCCCCGGACAGCTCGAGCAGTACTTC.